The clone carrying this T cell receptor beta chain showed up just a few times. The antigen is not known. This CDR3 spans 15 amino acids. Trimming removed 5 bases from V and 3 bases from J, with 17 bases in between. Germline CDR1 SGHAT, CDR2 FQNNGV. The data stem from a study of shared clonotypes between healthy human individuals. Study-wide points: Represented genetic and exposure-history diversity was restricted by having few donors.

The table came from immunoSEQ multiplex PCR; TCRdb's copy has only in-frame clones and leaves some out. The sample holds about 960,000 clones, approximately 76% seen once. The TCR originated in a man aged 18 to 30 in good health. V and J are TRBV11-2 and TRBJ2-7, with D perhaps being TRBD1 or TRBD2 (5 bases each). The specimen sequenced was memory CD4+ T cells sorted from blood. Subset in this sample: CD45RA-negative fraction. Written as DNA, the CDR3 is TGTGCCAGCAGCCTTTCCGGGACCTCACACTACGAGCAGTACTTC. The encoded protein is CASSLSGTSHYEQYF.